The 5 T cell receptor beta chains below come from one sample, sequenced in a study of T cell changes during pregnancy in multiple sclerosis. Assay: immunoSEQ multiplex PCR; the TCRdb copy retains only in-frame clones and omits some. The sample has 100,000 or so clones; more than 80% are singletons. Material: peripheral blood, obtained in the second trimester of pregnancy. Every receptor here comes from a female donor with multiple sclerosis, enrolled in a pregnancy study.

The CDR3 loop reads CASSNPSGGGTQYF. The CDR3 DNA follows: TGTGCCAGCAGTAATCCTAGCGGGGGCGGGACCCAGTACTTC. The chain joins TRBV27 to TRBJ2-5, with TRBD2 identical over 10 bases. V shed 5 bases, J shed 7 bases, and the junction held 7 bases outside the gene matches. CDR1 and CDR2 (germline): MNHEY, SMNVEV (reference sequence). This CDR3 contains 14 residues.

This chain joins TRBV5-5 and TRBJ1-6; possible D gene TRBD1, 6 bases. This CDR3 comprises 16 residues. Trimming cost V 2 bases and J 9 bases, with 18 bases left between them. The germline V gene has CDR1 SGHKS and CDR2 YYEKEE (reference sequence). Written as DNA, the CDR3 is TGTGCCAGCAGCTTACTGTGGCAGGGGTTAGGTTCACCCCTCCACTTT. This codes for CASSLLWQGLGSPLHF.

The V and J genes are TRBV6-5 and TRBJ2-7; 10 bases are a match to TRBD2. This CDR3 has 14 residues. The ends lost 6 bases at V and 3 bases at J; junction bases unmatched: 5. Germline CDR1 and CDR2: MNHEY and SVGAGI. CDR3 sequence reads: CASSLAGGIYEQYF. The CDR3 nucleotides are TGTGCCAGCAGCTTAGCGGGAGGTATCTACGAGCAGTACTTC.

This clone was detected once. The V gene is TRBV5-4, the J gene TRBJ2-1; a weak D match, TRBD1 (6 bases). Trimming stripped 0 bases from V and 5 bases from J, with 15 bases between. Germline-derived CDR1 and CDR2 are SGHNT and YYREEE (reference sequence). This CDR3 comprises 16 residues. The CDR3 DNA reads TGTGCCAGCAGCTTGGGGGGGACAAGACCCGACAATGAGCAGTTCTTC. Amino acid sequence: CASSLGGTRPDNEQFF.

The CDR3 region is CASSLLGSEAFF. The CDR3 nucleotides are TGTGCCAGCAGTTTACTAGGGAGCGAAGCTTTCTTT. The chain joins TRBV28 to TRBJ1-1; D is uncertain. Between the trimmed V and J ends, which lost 2 bases and 8 bases, there was a span of 9 bases. CDR1 is MDHEN, CDR2 SYDVKM, per germline. This CDR3 spans 12 amino acids.